The 21 T cell receptor beta chains below come from one sample, sequenced in a study of Ad26.COV2.S vaccination and SARS-CoV-2 variants. The treatment denotes: some 20 received Ad26.COV2.S at low or high dose, single or two shots; 5 received placebo; per-sample allocation not given. Samples analyzed were those drawn on day 63 after the first vaccine or placebo injection. TCRdb's table, derived via immunoSEQ multiplex PCR, lists solely in-frame clones and lacks some. The sample includes around 450,000 clones, 80% to 90% of them seen just once. This material consisted of peripheral blood, taken in a trial of Ad26.COV2.S vaccine versus placebo. Receptor source: a person aged 18-65 years who received the Ad26.COV2.S COVID-19 vaccine or a placebo.

The chain employs TRBV2 and TRBJ1-1; possibly TRBD1 for D (5 bases). This CDR3 has 13 residues. The V end lost 6 bases, the J end lost 1 base, and 9 bases lay between the germline ends. Germline lookup yields CDR1 SNHLY and CDR2 FYNNEI. The CDR3 bases are TGTGCCAGCAGAAAAACAGGGAACACTGAAGCTTTCTTT. Its translation is CASRKTGNTEAFF.

The chain uses TRBV10-1 and TRBJ1-2, with TRBD1 as a possible D gene (6 bases). V was pared by 2 bases and J by 6 bases, with 28 bases between. Per germline, CDR1 WNHNN and CDR2 SYGVQD (reference sequence). This CDR3 spans 19 amino acids. This CDR3 is CASSETDLFNRVYSDGYTF. The CDR3 DNA reads TGCGCCAGCAGTGAGACGGATCTTTTCAACAGGGTGTACTCCGATGGCTACACCTTC.

This chain joins TRBV2 and TRBJ1-6; tentatively, D is TRBD1 (6 bases). Germline CDR1 and CDR2: SNHLY and FYNNEI. The CDR3 extends over 14 amino acids. Trimming left V 3 bases short and J 14 bases short, with 17 bases between. For the CDR3, the DNA is TGTGCCAGCAGTGATAGAGGGGGTGGGGGTTCCCTCCACTTT. Encoded protein: CASSDRGGGGSLHF.

This chain links TRBV5-1 with TRBJ2-1; 9 bases are shared with TRBD2. V shed 0 bases, J shed 5 bases, and the junction held 0 bases outside the gene matches. Looked up from germline, CDR1 is SGHRS and CDR2 is YFSETQ. CDR3 size: 14 residues. The CDR3 protein is CASSLGLADNEQFF. The CDR3 nucleotides are TGCGCCAGCAGCTTGGGACTAGCGGACAATGAGCAGTTCTTC. Using reference TRBV5-1 and TRBJ2-1 for the parts outside the CDR3, the full variable domain is KAGVTQTPRYLIKTRGQQVTLSCSPISGHRSVSWYQQTPGQGLQFLFEYFSETQRNKGNFPGRFSGRQFSNSRSEMNVSTLELGDSALYLCASSLGLADNEQFFGPGTRLTVL.

The chain employs TRBV2 and TRBJ2-5; unclear D gene. V lost 3 bases to trimming and J lost 1 base, with 9 bases between them. The CDR3 covers 14 residues. Germline V CDR1 and CDR2: SNHLY, FYNNEI. The CDR3 is CASSERTLQETQYF. In nucleotides, the CDR3 is TGTGCCAGCAGTGAGAGGACCCTCCAAGAGACCCAGTACTTC.

The chain links TRBV6-5 to TRBJ2-3; 7 bases align to TRBD1. The CDR3 length is 12 residues. Germline V gene lookup returns CDR1 MNHEY and CDR2 SVGAGI. V lost 5 bases, J lost 8 bases, and 4 bases stayed unmatched. DNA of the CDR3: TGTGCCAGCAGTCAACAGGGGACTACGCAGTATTTT. This codes for CASSQQGTTQYF.

This chain joins TRBV10-3 and TRBJ1-2, with D maybe TRBD1 (5 bases). Trimming pared 0 bases from V and 4 bases from J, leaving 9 bases between. Germline assignment: CDR1 ENHRY and CDR2 SYGVKD. This CDR3 comprises 14 residues. The CDR3 DNA follows: TGTGCCATCAGTGAGTCTCCCGACAGCTATGGCTACACCTTC. It codes for CAISESPDSYGYTF.

The chain is built from TRBV5-1 and TRBJ2-5; the match to TRBD2 covers 7 bases. CDR3 length: 13 residues. Germline assignment: CDR1 SGHRS and CDR2 YFSETQ. V lost 4 bases, J lost 5 bases, and 5 bases stayed unmatched. CDR3 in amino acids: CASSPGGSETQYF. The CDR3 DNA sequence: TGCGCCAGCAGCCCGGGGGGATCCGAGACCCAGTACTTC. Based on the CDR3 plus reference TRBV5-1 and TRBJ2-5, the full variable domain is KAGVTQTPRYLIKTRGQQVTLSCSPISGHRSVSWYQQTPGQGLQFLFEYFSETQRNKGNFPGRFSGRQFSNSRSEMNVSTLELGDSALYLCASSPGGSETQYFGPGTRLLVL.

This chain connects TRBV9 to TRBJ1-2; tentatively, D is TRBD1 (6 bases). Trimming shortened V by 4 bases and J by 5 bases, and 12 bases separated the two germline ends. Germline V gene lookup returns CDR1 SGDLS and CDR2 YYNGEE. There are 13 residues in the CDR3. The CDR3 DNA reads as TGTGCCAGCAGCCACAGGGTCGGGTATGGCTACACCTTC. The encoded protein is CASSHRVGYGYTF.

A remark on this clone: Other nucleotide sequences from this sample produce the same CDR3. The chain has TRBV5-6 and TRBJ2-2, with D uncertain. The CDR3 is made up of 14 amino acids. The ends were cut back, 0 bases at V and 1 base at J, with 4 bases in the middle. Looked up from germline, CDR1 is SGHDT and CDR2 is YYEEEE. The CDR3 bases are TGTGCCAGCAGCTTGGTAGGGAACACCGGGGAGCTGTTTTTT. Translating gives CASSLVGNTGELFF.

A word on this clone: Other DNA sequences in the sample encode the same CDR3. The chain recombines TRBV7-3 with TRBJ2-1, with 11 bases that match TRBD2. This CDR3 has 16 amino acids. The germline V gene encodes CDR1 SGHTA and CDR2 FQGTGA. After removal of 5 bases from V and 2 bases from J, the junction contained 5 bases not matched to a gene. The CDR3 here is CASSLLAGGAYNEQFF. Written as DNA, the CDR3 is TGTGCCAGCAGCCTCCTAGCGGGGGGAGCCTACAATGAGCAGTTCTTC.

The chain carries TRBV24-1 and TRBJ2-5, with D perhaps given as TRBD1 or TRBD2 (5 bases each). Germline loops: CDR1 KGHDR, CDR2 SFDVKD. The CDR3 runs 15 residues. V dropped 5 bases and J dropped 4 bases, with 16 bases sitting between them. Here the CDR3 reads CATSVPLNGGETQYF. CDR3 DNA: TGTGCCACCAGTGTTCCGTTGAATGGGGGAGAGACCCAGTACTTC.

The chain employs TRBV23-1 and TRBJ1-2; D not resolved. TRBV23-1 belongs to the ORF category, with a function that is uncertain. The CDR3 contains 17 residues. Trimming removed 2 bases at V and 4 bases at J, with 20 bases between. CDR3 sequence: CASSQLNYAGSLYGYTF. CDR3 in DNA: TGCGCCAGCAGTCAACTTAACTATGCAGGATCGCTCTATGGCTACACCTTC.

The CDR3 sequence: CASSVVGRARTGELFF. Here the CDR3 DNA reads TGTGCCAGCAGCGTAGTCGGCAGGGCAAGGACCGGGGAGCTGTTTTTT. The chain has TRBV9 and TRBJ2-2; D possibly corresponds to TRBD1 (5 bases). Trimming stripped 0 bases from V and 5 bases from J, with 14 bases between. Germline V gene sequence: CDR1 SGDLS, CDR2 YYNGEE. This CDR3 contains 16 residues.

The chain links TRBV11-1 to TRBJ1-2; TRBD1 aligns across 8 bases. The CDR3 is 15 amino acids. Germline trimming cut 1 base from V and 3 bases from J; bases unmatched to any gene: 4. Looked up from germline, CDR1 is SGHAT and CDR2 is FQDESV (reference sequence). CDR3 sequence: CASSLGSGGYYGYTF. The CDR3 DNA is TGTGCCAGCAGCTTAGGATCAGGGGGCTACTATGGCTACACCTTC. Drawing the rest from reference TRBV11-1 and TRBJ1-2, the complete variable domain is EAEVAQSPRYKITEKSQAVAFWCDPISGHATLYWYRQILGQGPELLVQFQDESVVDDSQLPKDRFSAERLKGVDSTLKIQPAELGDSAMYLCASSLGSGGYYGYTFGSGTRLTVV.

This rearrangement joins TRBV7-8 to TRBJ1-5; 7 nucleotides align to TRBD1. With V trimmed by 2 bases and J by 9 bases, 16 bases remained unmatched. Germline lookup yields CDR1 SGHVS and CDR2 FQNEAQ. The CDR3 has 17 amino acids. For the CDR3, the DNA is TGTGCCAGCAGCTTATCTCCCGCTACGACAGGGAATGTGCCCCAGCATTTT. Its protein is CASSLSPATTGNVPQHF.

This chain joins TRBV29-1 and TRBJ1-4; D not certain. The CDR3 spans 15 residues. Germline CDR1 SQVTM, CDR2 ANQGSEA. V lost 4 bases to trimming and J lost 8 bases, with 20 bases between them. CDR3 sequence: CSVASNSNYREKLFF. CDR3 coding DNA: TGCAGCGTTGCCTCCAACAGTAACTACCGAGAAAAACTGTTTTTT. Drawing the rest from reference TRBV29-1 and TRBJ1-4, the complete variable domain is SAVISQKPSRDICQRGTSLTIQCQVDSQVTMMFWYRQQPGQSLTLIATANQGSEATYESGFVIDKFPISRPNLTFSTLTVSNMSPEDSSIYLCSVASNSNYREKLFFGSGTQLSVL.

The J gene is TRBJ1-2, the V gene TRBV5-4; no clear D gene. The germline gives CDR1 SGHNT, CDR2 YYREEE (reference sequence). CDR3 length equals 13 residues. Between the trimmed V and J ends, which lost 4 bases and 5 bases, there was a span of 12 bases. This CDR3 is CASSSTAFYGYTF. DNA for the CDR3: TGTGCCAGCAGCAGTACGGCGTTTTATGGCTACACCTTC.

The V call is TRBV6-1, the J call TRBJ1-1; possibly TRBD1 for D (6 bases). CDR3 length: 15 amino acids. CDR1 is MNHNS and CDR2 is SASEGT in the germline V gene. Trimming stripped 2 bases from V and 5 bases from J, with 15 bases between. The CDR3: CASSEKHRERTEAFF. The CDR3 DNA sequence: TGTGCCAGCAGTGAAAAGCACAGGGAGAGGACTGAAGCTTTCTTT.

The CDR3 sequence is CATKRERFTGELFF. The CDR3 coding sequence is TGTGCCACCAAACGGGAGAGGTTCACCGGGGAGCTGTTTTTT. This rearrangement joins TRBV15 to TRBJ2-2; TRBD2 is a possible D gene (6 bases). Germline CDR1 reads LNHNV; CDR2 reads YYDKDF (reference sequence). V lost 7 bases and J 4 bases, leaving 13 bases between the germline ends. The CDR3 sequence is 14 residues long.

The V gene is TRBV6-6, the J gene TRBJ2-7; 10 bases match TRBD2. V trimming: 0 bases; J trimming: 3 bases; junction bases outside the gene matches: 5. Per germline, CDR1 MNHNY and CDR2 SVGAGI (reference sequence). The CDR3 has 16 residues. The chain's CDR3 is CASSYSIPSGSYEQYV. The CDR3 region has the DNA TGTGCCAGCAGTTACTCGATTCCTAGCGGGAGCTACGAGCAGTACGTC.